A single sample is the source of the 18 T cell receptor beta chains below, sequenced in a study of PD-L1 blockade in urothelial cancer. TCRdb's table, derived via immunoSEQ multiplex PCR, lists solely in-frame clones and lacks some. The repertoire holds around 100,000 clones, with roughly 84% as singletons. The time point is: pretreatment peripheral blood. The sequencing here drew on PBMCs, taken around atezolizumab (anti-PD-L1) treatment. The receptors come from a man aged 55-75 years with urothelial cancer.

The chain employs TRBV7-8 and TRBJ1-1, with D perhaps matching TRBD1 (5 bases). V lost 3 bases, J lost 3 bases, and 11 bases lay in between. This CDR3 spans 14 amino acids. Germline CDR1 and CDR2: SGHVS and FQNEAQ. CDR3: CASSFVTGDTEAFF. DNA for the CDR3: TGTGCCAGCAGCTTTGTTACGGGGGACACTGAAGCTTTCTTT.

About this clone: One junction end disagrees with the germline gene, perhaps due to a read error. This chain joins TRBV11-1 and TRBJ1-4; 10 bases map to TRBD1. CDR3 length equals 15 residues. Germline-derived CDR1 and CDR2 are SGHAT and FQDESV (reference sequence). For the CDR3, the DNA is TGTGCCAGCAGCGTAGCGGACAGGGGGAATGAAAAACTGTTTTTT. Protein product: CASSVADRGNEKLFF.

This chain joins TRBV25-1 and TRBJ2-1; the match to TRBD2 covers 7 bases. This CDR3 is built from 15 residues. Germline V gene lookup returns CDR1 MGHDK and CDR2 SYGVNS. The J segment lost 5 bases and the V segment lost 6 bases, leaving 10 bases of the junction unmatched. The CDR3 loop is CASRPGGGGNNEQFF. The CDR3, as DNA: TGTGCCAGCAGGCCAGGAGGCGGGGGTAACAATGAGCAGTTCTTC.

The J gene is TRBJ2-1, the V gene TRBV15; D gene uncertain. V was pared by 2 bases and J by 0 bases, with 8 bases between. The CDR3 extends over 15 amino acids. Looked up from germline, CDR1 is LNHNV and CDR2 is YYDKDF (reference sequence). This CDR3 is CATSRMKSSYNEQFF. Here the CDR3 DNA reads TGTGCCACCAGCAGAATGAAGAGCTCCTACAATGAGCAGTTCTTC.

This clone was observed once. The DNA of the CDR3 is TGTGCCAGCAGCTTGGTTGGCGGTAGCACAGATACGCAGTATTTT. Its protein product is CASSLVGGSTDTQYF. V and J are TRBV5-8 and TRBJ2-3; D unclear. Germline loops: CDR1 SGHTS, CDR2 YDEGEE. There are 15 residues in the CDR3. The V end lost 0 bases, the J end lost 0 bases, and 8 bases lay between the germline ends.

Note on this clone: A read error may account for a junction end that differs from germline. The chain joins TRBV5-5 to TRBJ2-7; D ambiguous. This CDR3 comprises 13 residues. Germline V gene sequence: CDR1 SGHKS, CDR2 YYEKEE (reference sequence). The CDR3 nucleotides are TGTGCCAGCAGCTTGGTGGGCCTGGTGGATCAGGACTTC. Translating it yields CASSLVGLVDQDF.

The chain combines TRBV29-1 with TRBJ1-1, with D possibly TRBD1 on 6 matching bases. V lost 7 bases and J lost 3, with 18 bases in between. Germline V gives CDR1 SQVTM, CDR2 ANQGSEA. CDR3 length: 14 amino acids. The CDR3 protein is CSAAFGGQDTEAFF. The CDR3 region has the DNA TGCAGCGCTGCGTTCGGGGGGCAGGACACTGAAGCTTTCTTT.

The chain couples TRBV10-2 to TRBJ2-3, with D possibly TRBD2 on 5 matching bases. Trimming took 6 bases from V and 0 from J, leaving 13 bases between them. This CDR3 is built from 15 residues. Germline V lookup: CDR1 WSHSY, CDR2 SAAADI. The CDR3 DNA sequence: TGCGCCAGCAGCCGGGATATACCTAGCACAGATACGCAGTATTTT. Translation gives CASSRDIPSTDTQYF.

The chain links TRBV5-1 to TRBJ2-3; a weak D match, TRBD2 (5 bases). In germline, CDR1 is SGHRS, CDR2 YFSETQ. This CDR3 comprises 13 residues. V was pared by 2 bases and J by 9 bases, with 13 bases between. The CDR3 region is CASSFQVEDTQYF. DNA of the CDR3: TGCGCCAGCAGCTTCCAGGTGGAGGACACGCAGTATTTT.

The chain combines TRBV6-6 with TRBJ2-2; the match to TRBD1 covers 8 bases. Germline lookup yields CDR1 MNHNY and CDR2 SVGAGI (reference sequence). The CDR3 is made up of 15 amino acids. The trim removed 3 bases at V and 4 bases at J, leaving 4 bases unmatched. CDR3 nucleotide sequence: TGTGCCAGCAGTTATGGGCAGGGGGCCACCGGGGAGCTGTTTTTT. Encoded protein: CASSYGQGATGELFF.

This clone was found once. The CDR3, as DNA: TGTGCCAGCAGCTTAGATCAGGGGCGGGCGCCCCAGCATTTT. Residues: CASSLDQGRAPQHF. This chain joins TRBV7-2 and TRBJ1-5; D is possibly TRBD1 (6 bases). The V end lost 1 base, the J end lost 9 bases, and 13 bases lay between the germline ends. The V gene's germline CDR1 is SGHTA and CDR2 FQGNSA. The CDR3 is made up of 14 amino acids.

This sequence joins TRBV5-6 and TRBJ1-1; TRBD1 might be the D (5 bases). V lost 4 bases, J lost 4 bases, and 11 bases lay in between. The CDR3 totals 13 residues. The germline CDR1 and CDR2 sequences are SGHDT and YYEEEE. The CDR3 DNA reads TGTGCCAGCAGCGACCACGGGGGCACTGAAGCTTTCTTT. Its translation is CASSDHGGTEAFF. Filled out from reference TRBV5-6 and TRBJ1-1, the complete variable domain reads DAGVTQSPTHLIKTRGQQVTLRCSPKSGHDTVSWYQQALGQGPQFIFQYYEEEERQRGNFPDRFSGHQFPNYSSELNVNALLLGDSALYLCASSDHGGTEAFFGQGTRLTVV.

This clone appeared once. J is TRBJ2-7 and V is TRBV6-6; a weak D match, TRBD1 (6 bases). V lost 6 bases and J lost 2, with 14 bases in between. CDR3 size: 14 residues. Germline CDR1 reads MNHNY; CDR2 reads SVGAGI (reference sequence). The CDR3: CASRVGTSPYEQYF. In DNA, the CDR3 is TGTGCCAGCAGAGTCGGGACATCGCCCTACGAGCAGTACTTC.

The chain is built from TRBV27 and TRBJ2-3, with TRBD2 identical over 8 bases. In germline, CDR1 is MNHEY, CDR2 SMNVEV (reference sequence). Unmatched junction bases numbered 8, after V lost 6 bases and J lost 0 bases. The CDR3 spans 16 residues. The CDR3 region is CASSIFSGVSTDTQYF. The CDR3 DNA reads as TGTGCCAGCAGCATATTTAGCGGGGTTAGCACAGATACGCAGTATTTT.

V is TRBV4-2 and J is TRBJ2-1, with TRBD2 matching over 9 bases. The germline gives CDR1 LGHNA, CDR2 YNFKEQ. The CDR3 is made up of 14 amino acids. The junction had 2 bases not matched to a gene; V was cut back by 4 bases and J by 4 bases. Here the CDR3 reads CASSLTSGYNEQFF. For the CDR3, the DNA is TGTGCCAGCAGCCTGACTAGCGGATACAATGAGCAGTTCTTC.

The rearrangement uses TRBV7-8 and TRBJ1-5; D is ambiguous. The CDR3 sequence is 14 residues long. V was cut by 1 base and J by 6 bases, with 10 bases left in between. The germline gives CDR1 SGHVS, CDR2 FQNEAQ. This chain's CDR3 is CASSLGLEGQPQHF. The CDR3 DNA reads as TGTGCCAGCAGCTTAGGACTGGAGGGTCAGCCCCAGCATTTT. The variable domain in full, with the rest retrieved from reference TRBV7-8 and TRBJ1-5, is GAGVSQSPRYKVAKRGQDVALRCDPISGHVSLFWYQQALGQGPEFLTYFQNEAQLDKSGLPSDRFFAERPEGSVSTLKIQRTQQEDSAVYLCASSLGLEGQPQHFGDGTRLSIL.

The V call is TRBV6-5, the J call TRBJ1-1, with a possible D match to TRBD1 (6 bases). Germline lookup yields CDR1 MNHEY and CDR2 SVGAGI. The CDR3 contains 15 residues. V lost 4 bases, J lost 0 bases, and 12 bases lay in between. The CDR3 DNA is TGTGCCAGCAGTTCGACAGGAAGTATGAACACTGAAGCTTTCTTT. Translated: CASSSTGSMNTEAFF.

The rearrangement uses TRBV19 and TRBJ1-1; no clear D. The CDR3 has 16 amino acids. Germline V gene sequence: CDR1 LNHDA, CDR2 SQIVND (reference sequence). V lost 0 bases and J lost 4, with 15 bases in between. The CDR3 spells CASSIDSGVTVTEAFF. DNA for the CDR3: TGTGCCAGTAGTATAGATTCCGGGGTAACCGTCACTGAAGCTTTCTTT.